This TCR beta chain was profiled in a study of T cell repertoires in cytomegalovirus infection. At the level of the study: The authors used CMV epitopes that were HLA-C-restricted (recently identified) and HLA-B-restricted (well studied). Public TCR beta signature analysis indicated the presence of both CMV infection and matching HLA type.

Study-level results: Of the TCR beta families, the public ones yielded a cumulative frequency that identified carriers of CMV plus the relevant HLA. The ex vivo response was dominated by HLA-C-restricted CMV-specific TCR beta clonotypes.

Germline V CDR1 and CDR2: SGHVS, FQNEAQ. The CDR3 sequence is 17 residues long. V gave up 3 bases and J gave up 1 base; unmatched junction bases: 10. TCRdb analysed the reads with MiXCR anew, one entry per CDR3 protein. The sample consists of 800,000 to 950,000 distinct CDR3 sequences, about 31% of them appearing once. In regard to this clonotype: Its specificity is unknown.

This receptor was obtained from a human donor in good health (CMV status not recorded). Some clones in this sample may be carry-over from other donors' samples. This specimen consisted of cultured CD8+ T cells from PBMCs, obtained from culture after CMV antigen stimulation. The J gene is TRBJ2-3, the V gene TRBV7-8, with 7 bases that match TRBD2. The CDR3 protein is CASSFAPGTTGTDTQYF. The CDR3 DNA reads TGTGCCAGCAGCTTCGCCCCTGGGACTACGGGCACAGATACGCAGTATTTT.